A single sample gave rise to the 15 T cell receptor beta chains below, sequenced in a study of blood T cell repertoires in COVID-19. Method: immunoSEQ multiplex PCR; TCRdb's copy keeps in-frame clones and lacks some. Among roughly 250,000 clones listed, 80% to 85% were seen once. The specimen was peripheral blood. The source is a woman aged 55 to 70 with active or convalescent COVID-19.

The chain employs TRBV7-8 and TRBJ2-7, with TRBD2 matching 9 bases. From germline, CDR1 is SGHVS and CDR2 FQNEAQ. This CDR3 has 18 residues. The V segment lost 0 bases and the J segment 3 bases; nucleotides outside the gene matches: 12. The CDR3 here is CASSLARLADMSYYEQYF. The CDR3 DNA reads TGTGCCAGCAGCTTAGCCAGACTAGCGGACATGTCCTACTACGAGCAGTACTTC. Combining the CDR3 with reference TRBV7-8 and TRBJ2-7 gives the whole variable domain GAGVSQSPRYKVAKRGQDVALRCDPISGHVSLFWYQQALGQGPEFLTYFQNEAQLDKSGLPSDRFFAERPEGSVSTLKIQRTQQEDSAVYLCASSLARLADMSYYEQYFGPGTRLTVT.

The V gene is TRBV19, the J gene TRBJ1-3, with 7 bases identical to TRBD1. This CDR3 comprises 13 residues. The ends lost 11 bases at V and 4 bases at J; junction bases unmatched: 8. Germline values: CDR1 LNHDA, CDR2 SQIVND (reference sequence). In DNA, the CDR3 is TGTGCCTCCGAACCGGGACAGGGAAACACCATATATTTT. Translating it yields CASEPGQGNTIYF.

This clone was counted once. The chain couples TRBV12-3 or TRBV12-4 to TRBJ1-6; no clear D gene. Trimming left V 6 bases short and J 7 bases short, with 10 bases between. This CDR3 is 13 amino acids long. The CDR3 DNA sequence: TGTGCCAGCAGACCTTCGGAGAATTCACCCCTCCACTTT. Translated, it gives CASRPSENSPLHF.

V and J are TRBV18 and TRBJ1-4; 8 bases fit TRBD1. Per the germline V gene, CDR1 is KGHSH and CDR2 is LQKENI. Trimming removed 5 bases from V and 7 bases from J; junction bases left unmatched: 9. This CDR3 has 15 amino acids. CDR3 in DNA: TGTGCCAGCTCATCGATCGACAGGGGAGGTGAAAAACTGTTTTTT. It translates to CASSSIDRGGEKLFF.

The rearrangement links TRBV5-1 to TRBJ2-3; the D gene is possibly TRBD1 (6 bases). Per germline, CDR1 SGHRS and CDR2 YFSETQ. The CDR3 spans 15 residues. V lost 4 bases and J lost 2, with 14 bases in between. As DNA, the CDR3 is TGCGCCAGCAGCCTCACCGACAGGTTCACAGATACGCAGTATTTT. It translates to CASSLTDRFTDTQYF.

Written as DNA, the CDR3 is TGTGCCAGCAGTGCAGGGTTAGGGAATCAGCCCCAGCATTTT. Its protein is CASSAGLGNQPQHF. This chain uses TRBV7-9 with TRBJ1-5; D may be TRBD1 (5 bases). The CDR3 is made up of 14 amino acids. Looked up from germline, CDR1 is SEHNR and CDR2 is FQNEAQ (reference sequence). Trimming took 6 bases from V and 4 from J, leaving 13 bases between them.

The chain combines TRBV29-1 with TRBJ2-1; D might be TRBD2 (5 bases). Germline V gives CDR1 SQVTM, CDR2 ANQGSEA. The CDR3 runs to 11 residues. V dropped 6 bases and J dropped 8 bases, with 11 bases sitting between them. The CDR3 sequence: CSVGEFHEQFF. CDR3 DNA sequence: TGCAGCGTCGGGGAGTTCCATGAGCAGTTCTTC.

The chain uses TRBV10-3 and TRBJ2-7; D might be TRBD1 (6 bases). The germline CDR1 and CDR2 sequences are ENHRY and SYGVKD. The CDR3 runs 13 residues. Trimming removed 6 bases at V and 2 bases at J, with 11 bases between. Here the CDR3 reads CAIRPQGTYEQYF. The CDR3 DNA sequence: TGTGCCATCAGACCACAGGGAACCTACGAGCAGTACTTC.

The chain couples TRBV7-2 to TRBJ1-5; the match to TRBD1 covers 9 bases. CDR1 and CDR2 from the germline V gene are SGHTA and FQGNSA. V lost 6 bases, J lost 6 bases, and 9 bases stayed unmatched. The CDR3 extends over 15 amino acids. The CDR3 here is CASRKTGGSGQPQHF. CDR3 coding DNA: TGTGCCAGCAGGAAAACAGGGGGCTCGGGTCAGCCCCAGCATTTT.

This sequence joins TRBV6-6 and TRBJ2-1; 16 positions agree with TRBD2. V lost 6 bases and J lost 14; bases outside the gene matches: 7. From germline, CDR1 is MNHNY and CDR2 SVGAGI (reference sequence). This CDR3 region has 14 residues. The chain's CDR3 is CASSQGTSGGAEFF. Written as DNA, the CDR3 is TGTGCCAGCAGCCAAGGGACTAGCGGGGGGGCGGAGTTCTTC.

This clone was seen a handful of times. The chain is built from TRBV18 and TRBJ2-7; 7 nucleotides align to TRBD2. Germline CDR1 is KGHSH and CDR2 is LQKENI. The CDR3 is 16 amino acids. V dropped 0 bases and J dropped 3; count of bases not matched to a gene: 8. The CDR3 DNA sequence: TGTGCCAGCTCACCACCGCAGGGAACGGGAGGCTACGAGCAGTACTTC. It encodes CASSPPQGTGGYEQYF.

The genes are TRBV3-1 (or the pseudogene TRBV3-2) and TRBJ2-7, with 8 bases that match TRBD1. The ends lost 5 bases at V and 5 bases at J; junction bases unmatched: 2. The length of the CDR3 is 12 residues. Per the germline V gene, CDR1 is LGHDT and CDR2 is YNNKEL (reference sequence). CDR3 DNA sequence: TGTGCCAGCAGCAGGACAGGGAACGAGCAGTACTTC. Its translation is CASSRTGNEQYF.

This chain links TRBV21-1 with TRBJ1-2; TRBD1, the table's D call, lacks a check against the DNA. TRBV21-1 is described as a pseudogene. The CDR3 runs to 14 residues. CDR3 nucleotides: TGTGCCAGCCATACAGGGGGCTGCGTCTATGGCTACACCTTC. It translates to CASHTGGCVYGYTF.

This chain joins TRBV2 and TRBJ2-3; the D gene is possibly TRBD1 (6 bases). Germline-derived CDR1 and CDR2 are SNHLY and FYNNEI. V shed 0 bases and J shed 6 bases, with 13 bases lying between them. This CDR3 is 15 amino acids long. CDR3 in amino acids: CASSEASGGPDTQYF. The DNA for the CDR3 is TGTGCCAGCAGTGAAGCGTCTGGGGGCCCCGATACGCAGTATTTT.

The chain joins TRBV2 to TRBJ2-3; tentatively, D is TRBD1 (6 bases). The CDR3 is 13 residues long. Germline V CDR1 and CDR2: SNHLY, FYNNEI. V shed 7 bases and J shed 4 bases, with 12 bases lying between them. CDR3 in amino acids: CASKKGVSDTQYF. The CDR3, as DNA: TGTGCCAGCAAGAAGGGGGTGTCAGATACGCAGTATTTT.